This TCR beta chain was sequenced in a study of T cells in Graves' hyperthyroidism and ophthalmopathy. Study conclusions and caveats: Researchers report that a 13 V-J model separated ophthalmopathy from stable hyperthyroidism.

This clonotype was detected only a few times. What it binds is not known. Germline V gene lookup returns CDR1 LNHNV and CDR2 YYDKDF (reference sequence). The germline V and J ends were trimmed by 3 bases and 4 bases, with 11 bases remaining between them. This CDR3 comprises 14 residues. RNA transcripts served as the template for amplifying TCR beta CDR3 regions. Primed by the HTBI set, a first-round RT-PCR was run on the TCR CDR3. TCRdb used MiXCR to reprocess the multiplex PCR reads, holding one entry per CDR3 protein. The data contain 340,000 or so distinct CDR3 sequences, 15% to 20% of them singletons.

The chain recombines TRBV15 with TRBJ2-3; no reliable D call. Sequences were obtained from blood. The TCR originated in a woman in her fifties or sixties with Graves' hyperthyroidism. The CDR3 loop reads CATSSPNSPDTQYF. The CDR3 bases are TGTGCCACCAGCAGCCCAAACTCGCCAGATACGCAGTATTTT.